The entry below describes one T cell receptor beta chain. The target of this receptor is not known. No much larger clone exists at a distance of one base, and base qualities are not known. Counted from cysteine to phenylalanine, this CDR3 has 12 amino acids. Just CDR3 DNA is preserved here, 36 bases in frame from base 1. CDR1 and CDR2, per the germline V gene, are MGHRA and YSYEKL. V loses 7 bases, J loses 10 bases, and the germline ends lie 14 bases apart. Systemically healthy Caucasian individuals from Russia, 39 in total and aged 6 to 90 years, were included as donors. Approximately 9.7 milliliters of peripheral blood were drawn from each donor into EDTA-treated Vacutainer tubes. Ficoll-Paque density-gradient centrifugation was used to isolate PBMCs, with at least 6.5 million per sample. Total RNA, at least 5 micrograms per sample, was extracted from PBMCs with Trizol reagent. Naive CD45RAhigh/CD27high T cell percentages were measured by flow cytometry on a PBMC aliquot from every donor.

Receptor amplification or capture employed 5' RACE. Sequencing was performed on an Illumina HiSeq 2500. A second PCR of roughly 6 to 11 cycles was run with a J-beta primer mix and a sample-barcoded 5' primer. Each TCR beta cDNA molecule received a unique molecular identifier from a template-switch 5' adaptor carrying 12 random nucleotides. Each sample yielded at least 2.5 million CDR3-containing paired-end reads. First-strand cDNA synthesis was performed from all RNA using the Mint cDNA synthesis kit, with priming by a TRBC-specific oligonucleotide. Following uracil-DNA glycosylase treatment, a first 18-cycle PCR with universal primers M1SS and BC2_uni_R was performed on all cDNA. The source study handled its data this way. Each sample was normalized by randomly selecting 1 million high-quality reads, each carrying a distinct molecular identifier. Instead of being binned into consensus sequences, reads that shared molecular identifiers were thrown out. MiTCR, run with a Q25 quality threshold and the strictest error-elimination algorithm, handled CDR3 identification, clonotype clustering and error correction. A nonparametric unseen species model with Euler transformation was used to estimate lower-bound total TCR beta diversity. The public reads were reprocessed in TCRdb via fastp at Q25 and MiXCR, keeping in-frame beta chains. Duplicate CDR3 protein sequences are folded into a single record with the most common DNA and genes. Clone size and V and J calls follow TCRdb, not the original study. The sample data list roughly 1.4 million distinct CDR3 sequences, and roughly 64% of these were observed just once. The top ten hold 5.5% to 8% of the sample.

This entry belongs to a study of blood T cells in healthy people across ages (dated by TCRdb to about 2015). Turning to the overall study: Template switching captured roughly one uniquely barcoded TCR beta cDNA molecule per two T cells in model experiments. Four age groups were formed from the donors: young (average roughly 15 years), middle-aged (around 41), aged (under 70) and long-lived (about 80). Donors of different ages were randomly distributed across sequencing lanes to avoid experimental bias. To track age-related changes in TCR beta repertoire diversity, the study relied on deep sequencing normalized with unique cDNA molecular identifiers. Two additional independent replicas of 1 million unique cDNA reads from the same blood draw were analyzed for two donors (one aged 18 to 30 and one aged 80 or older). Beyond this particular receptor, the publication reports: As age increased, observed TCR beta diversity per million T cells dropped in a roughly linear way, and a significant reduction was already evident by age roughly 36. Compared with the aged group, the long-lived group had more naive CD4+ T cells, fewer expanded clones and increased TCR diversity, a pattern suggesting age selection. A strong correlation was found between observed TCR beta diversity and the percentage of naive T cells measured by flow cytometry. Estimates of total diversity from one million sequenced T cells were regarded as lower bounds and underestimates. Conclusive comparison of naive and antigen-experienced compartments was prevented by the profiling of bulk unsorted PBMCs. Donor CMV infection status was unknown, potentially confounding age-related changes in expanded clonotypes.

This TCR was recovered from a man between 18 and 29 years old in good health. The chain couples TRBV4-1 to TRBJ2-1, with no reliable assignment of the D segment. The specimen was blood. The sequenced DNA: TGCGCCAGCATGGGCCCAGGCTACGAGCAGTTCTTC. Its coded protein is CASMGPGYEQFF.